Listed below are T cell receptor beta chains from one sample, sequenced in a study of T cell repertoires in aging, cancer and after chemotherapy. TCRdb recomputed calls from the multiplex PCR reads with MiXCR, one row per CDR3 protein. The sample lists 9,500 or so distinct CDR3 sequences; 30% to 35% were seen once. The specimen was blood. The receptor source for this set is a human donor in good health. CDR3s include the opening cysteine and the closing phenylalanine or tryptophan. D genes are given only for firm matches. Where a row states a size, it is once, few, many or the class of an expanded clone; other rows omit it.

V,size,D,J,DNA,CDR3
TRBV5-6,NA,TRBD1,TRBJ2-5,TGTGCCAGCAGTCCCGGGACAGGGGGTTTAGAGACCCAGTACTTC,CASSPGTGGLETQYF
TRBV6-2/TRBV6-3,NA,NA,TRBJ2-7,TGTGCCAGCAGTTACGCCAGCCCACTAACCTACGAGCAGTACTTC,CASSYASPLTYEQYF
TRBV13,NA,NA,TRBJ2-7,TGTGCCAGCAGCTTAGATGCTTGGTGGGGCTTC,CASSLDAWWGF
TRBV13,NA,NA,TRBJ2-1,TGTGCCAGCAGCTCTGAGGGGACGGCCGCGGCCTACAATGAGCAGTTCTTC,CASSSEGTAAAYNEQFF
TRBV29-1,medium-sized,NA,TRBJ2-7,TGCAGCGTTCAGACAGAAGCCTACGAGCAGTACTTC,CSVQTEAYEQYF
TRBV20-1,NA,NA,TRBJ1-1,TGCAGTGCTTACCAGGTGGGGGGTTACACTGAAGCTTTCTTT,CSAYQVGGYTEAFF
TRBV11-3,NA,NA,TRBJ1-1,TGTGCCGCCGCTCGGGGGCAGGACACTGAAGCTTTCTTT,CAAARGQDTEAFF
TRBV11-3,medium-sized,NA,TRBJ2-2,TGTGCCAGCAGCTTGGGCGGGGTCCACACCGGGGAGCTGTTTTTT,CASSLGGVHTGELFF
TRBV12-3/TRBV12-4,NA,NA,TRBJ1-2,TGTGCCAGCAGTCCCCGACTAGATATTAACTATGGCTACACCTTC,CASSPRLDINYGYTF
TRBV6-2/TRBV6-3,few,NA,TRBJ2-3,TGTGCCAGCACCGCAGGGGTCGGCACAGATACGCAGTATTTT,CASTAGVGTDTQYF
TRBV6-4,medium-sized,NA,TRBJ2-6,TGTGCCAGCAGTGAGGGGACTGGGGCCAACGTCCTGACTTTC,CASSEGTGANVLTF
TRBV6-5,NA,NA,TRBJ1-1,TGTGCCAGCAGTTACAGTCGATTACAGTTGAACACTGAAGCTTTCTTT,CASSYSRLQLNTEAFF
TRBV30,few,NA,TRBJ1-2,TGTGCCTGGAGTGTAGGGAAGAACTATGGCTACACCTTC,CAWSVGKNYGYTF
TRBV19,few,NA,TRBJ1-1,TGTGCCAGTAATCTGGGCCCCAGGAACACTGAAGCTTTCTTT,CASNLGPRNTEAFF
TRBV29-1,NA,NA,TRBJ1-5,TGCAGCGTTGAAGACCGAAGGGGAGAAGGCAATCAGCCCCAGCATTTT,CSVEDRRGEGNQPQHF
TRBV6-5,NA,TRBD1,TRBJ2-1,TGTGCCAGCAGAACAACAGGGGGCGCCTACAATGAGCAGTTCTTC,CASRTTGGAYNEQFF
TRBV12-3/TRBV12-4,NA,NA,TRBJ1-2,TGTGCCAGCAGTCCCCCCCGTTCCCATAACTATGGCTACACCTTC,CASSPPRSHNYGYTF
TRBV7-9,NA,NA,TRBJ2-7,TGTGCCAGCAGCTTAAGTGCAGGGATGGGTGAGCAGTACTTC,CASSLSAGMGEQYF